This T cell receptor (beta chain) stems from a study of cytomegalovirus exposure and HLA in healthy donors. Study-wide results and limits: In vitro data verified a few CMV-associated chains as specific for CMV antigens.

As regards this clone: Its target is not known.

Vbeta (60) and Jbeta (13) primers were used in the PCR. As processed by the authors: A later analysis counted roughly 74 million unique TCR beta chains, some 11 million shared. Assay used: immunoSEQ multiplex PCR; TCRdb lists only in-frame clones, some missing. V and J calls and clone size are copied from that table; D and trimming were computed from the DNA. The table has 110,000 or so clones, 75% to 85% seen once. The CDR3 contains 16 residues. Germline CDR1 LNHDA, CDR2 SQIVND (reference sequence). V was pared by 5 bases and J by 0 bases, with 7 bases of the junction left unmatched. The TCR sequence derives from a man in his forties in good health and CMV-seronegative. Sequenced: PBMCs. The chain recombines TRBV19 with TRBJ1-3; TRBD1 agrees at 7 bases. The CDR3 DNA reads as TGTGCCAGTAGTGTCAAGGGGGCCCTCTCTGGAAACACCATATATTTT. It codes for CASSVKGALSGNTIYF.